The 2 T cell receptor beta chains given below trace back to one sample, sequenced in a study of cytomegalovirus exposure and HLA in healthy donors. The PCR made use of 60 Vbeta and 13 Jbeta primers. Profiling relied on immunoSEQ multiplex PCR, and the TCRdb table lists in-frame clones only, not all of them. The sample has some 180,000 clones; 75% to 85% are singletons. Sequenced input: PBMCs. The receptor source for this set is a man between 18 and 35 years old in good health and CMV-seronegative.

The chain is built from TRBV7-8 and TRBJ1-2; D gene uncertain. The germline CDR1 and CDR2 sequences are SGHVS and FQNEAQ. Trimming took 3 bases from V and 0 from J, leaving 11 bases between them. This CDR3 comprises 15 residues. CDR3 region: CASSLARGANYGYTF. The CDR3 bases are TGTGCCAGCAGCTTGGCTCGCGGTGCTAACTATGGCTACACCTTC.

The chain employs TRBV7-2 and TRBJ2-5; D is possibly TRBD2 (6 bases). V shed 5 bases and J shed 3 bases, with 13 bases lying between them. Per the germline V gene, CDR1 is SGHTA and CDR2 is FQGNSA. This CDR3 has 14 amino acids. The CDR3 DNA follows: TGTGCCAGCAGCCACACGGGGGAGAAAGAGACCCAGTACTTC. Amino acids: CASSHTGEKETQYF.